A single sample gave rise to the 18 T cell receptor beta chains below, sequenced in a study of glioma-infiltrating T cells after dendritic cell vaccination (dated by TCRdb to 2016 to 2017). The library came from the immunoSEQ multiplex PCR assay. TCRdb re-hosts the immuneACCESS table, in-frame sequences only. Its copies lack some clones; in the studies checked, an unresolved V gene accounts for under half of them, and the cause for the rest is not known. The sample profile shows 80,000 to 95,000 clones; more than 75% of them were found once. In total, the top ten clones hold around 3% of the sample. Sample: blood, taken before dendritic cell vaccination. Receptor source: a human donor with glioblastoma.

This chain connects TRBV5-1 to TRBJ2-5, with 10 nucleotides matching TRBD2. The last part of the DNA fits TRBJ2-7 better; the J call may be wrong. The germline CDR1 and CDR2 sequences are SGHRS and YFSETQ. The CDR3 has 14 residues. The CDR3 spells CASSRGTSVFEQYF. CDR3 DNA: TGCGCCAGCAGTCGTGGGACTAGCGTCTTCGAGCAGTACTTC.

The rearrangement links TRBV13 to TRBJ1-3, with TRBD1 matching 8 bases. The CDR3 loop spans 13 amino acids. V trimming: 7 bases; J trimming: 4 bases; junction bases outside the gene matches: 3. In germline, CDR1 is PRHDT, CDR2 FYEKMQ (reference sequence). The CDR3 protein is CASNRGAGNTIYF. The DNA of the CDR3 is TGTGCCAGCAACAGGGGGGCAGGAAACACCATATATTTT.

The chain employs TRBV6-6 and TRBJ1-2, with a tentative D call TRBD1 (5 bases). The CDR3 contains 14 residues. Germline-derived CDR1 and CDR2 are MNHNY and SVGAGI (reference sequence). Trimming took 6 bases from V and 1 from J, leaving 12 bases between them. For the CDR3, the DNA is TGTGCCAGCAGCCGCCAAGGGGTTAACTATGGCTACACCTTC. It specifies CASSRQGVNYGYTF.

This clone was recorded only once. This chain uses TRBV11-1 with TRBJ2-7, with D perhaps matching TRBD2 (6 bases). The CDR3 runs to 15 residues. Germline CDR1 reads SGHAT; CDR2 reads FQDESV (reference sequence). V was clipped by 2 bases and J by 6 bases, with 17 bases between them. DNA for the CDR3: TGTGCCAGCAGCTTACTCTGGACATCTAGCGCCGAGCAGTACTTC. It translates to CASSLLWTSSAEQYF.

The rearrangement uses TRBV2 and TRBJ2-1; TRBD2 matches 7 bases. The CDR3 totals 15 residues. V dropped 4 bases and J dropped 0; count of bases not matched to a gene: 3. Germline V gives CDR1 SNHLY, CDR2 FYNNEI. The CDR3 bases are TGTGCCAGCAGTGGGGGCGGGAGCTCCTACAATGAGCAGTTCTTC. This sequence encodes CASSGGGSSYNEQFF.

This sequence joins TRBV9 and TRBJ1-1, with D possibly being TRBD1 (5 bases). Trimming pared 3 bases from V and 1 base from J, leaving 19 bases between. The CDR3 is made up of 17 amino acids. Germline V gene lookup returns CDR1 SGDLS and CDR2 YYNGEE. DNA of the CDR3: TGTGCCAGCAGCGAGGCACGGGGGGTGGGGGAGAACACTGAAGCTTTCTTT. Its translation is CASSEARGVGENTEAFF.

The chain recombines TRBV11-2 with TRBJ1-5; no reliable D call. The CDR3 is made up of 16 amino acids. V gave up 2 bases and J gave up 0 bases, with 11 bases separating them. Per the germline V gene, CDR1 is SGHAT and CDR2 is FQNNGV. The CDR3 DNA follows: TGTGCCAGCAGCTTAAGGCCAGGCAATAGCAATCAGCCCCAGCATTTT. This encodes CASSLRPGNSNQPQHF.

The chain joins TRBV4-1 to TRBJ1-4; a possible D gene is TRBD1 (5 bases). Germline loops: CDR1 MGHRA, CDR2 YSYEKL. The V and J ends lost 3 bases and 0 bases respectively, with 11 bases between them. The CDR3 consists of 16 residues. CDR3 residues: CASSQVDSPTNEKLFF. CDR3 in DNA: TGCGCCAGCAGCCAGGTAGACAGCCCAACTAATGAAAAACTGTTTTTT.

Comment on this clone: Other DNA sequences in this specimen translate into the identical CDR3. The gene calls are TRBV27 and TRBJ2-7; maybe TRBD2 (7 bases). Germline V CDR1 and CDR2: MNHEY, SMNVEV (reference sequence). Trimming took 5 bases from V and 2 from J, leaving 22 bases between them. The CDR3 is made up of 17 amino acids. The chain's CDR3 is CASSLDRTGGMPYEQYF. The CDR3 DNA sequence: TGTGCCAGCAGTCTCGATAGGACGGGGGGCATGCCCTACGAGCAGTACTTC.

The rearrangement links TRBV5-1 to TRBJ2-7, with TRBD1 matching 9 bases. J gave up 6 bases and V 5 bases, and 9 bases lay outside the gene matches. The CDR3 has 14 amino acids. Germline CDR1 reads SGHRS; CDR2 reads YFSETQ. In DNA, the CDR3 is TGCGCCAGCAGACCCACAGGGGGCGCGGTCGAGCAGTACTTC. This sequence encodes CASRPTGGAVEQYF.

Here the CDR3 reads CAWSAGQINQPQHF. For the CDR3, the DNA is TGTGCCTGGAGCGCGGGACAGATCAATCAGCCCCAGCATTTT. V gene TRBV30 combines with J gene TRBJ1-5, with 7 positions matching TRBD1. CDR3 length equals 14 residues. Looked up from germline, CDR1 is GTSNPN and CDR2 is SVGIG (reference sequence). The ends lost 3 bases at V and 3 bases at J; junction bases unmatched: 5.

The chain carries TRBV28 and TRBJ1-5, with a possible D match to TRBD1 (5 bases). Deletions cut 6 bases from V and 1 base from J, with 16 bases between. The CDR3 spans 16 residues. CDR1 is MDHEN and CDR2 is SYDVKM in the germline V gene. The chain's CDR3 is CASRAGLPVSNQPQHF. The DNA for the CDR3 is TGTGCCAGCAGGGCGGGACTCCCCGTGAGCAATCAGCCCCAGCATTTT.

This sequence joins TRBV7-2 and TRBJ1-2; D gene ambiguous. This CDR3 has 12 amino acids. The V end lost 5 bases, the J end lost 1 base, and 5 bases lay between the germline ends. Germline values: CDR1 SGHTA, CDR2 FQGNSA. The CDR3 sequence is CASSLFNYGYTF. The CDR3 DNA reads as TGTGCCAGCAGCCTATTTAACTATGGCTACACCTTC.

V and J are TRBV30 and TRBJ1-2, with D possibly TRBD1 on 6 matching bases. Germline CDR1 is GTSNPN and CDR2 is SVGIG (reference sequence). The CDR3 has 15 amino acids. Deletions cut 3 bases from V and 8 bases from J, with 22 bases between. CDR3: CAWSPASGPRGGYTF. In DNA form, the CDR3 reads TGTGCCTGGAGCCCCGCCTCAGGTCCCAGGGGAGGCTACACCTTC.

V gene TRBV5-1 combines with J gene TRBJ2-7; D uncertain. Deletions cut 3 bases from V and 1 base from J, with 8 bases between. This CDR3 contains 13 residues. The germline V gene has CDR1 SGHRS and CDR2 YFSETQ. CDR3 loop: CASSSQPSYEQYF. In DNA form, the CDR3 reads TGCGCCAGCAGCTCACAGCCGTCCTACGAGCAGTACTTC.

The rearrangement uses TRBV11-2 and TRBJ2-1, with D perhaps TRBD2 (5 bases). Per germline, CDR1 SGHAT and CDR2 FQNNGV. The CDR3 spans 13 residues. The germline V and J ends were trimmed by 1 base and 10 bases, with 11 bases remaining between them. CDR3 nucleotides: TGTGCCAGCAGCTTAGCGGGCGGGTACGAGCAGTTCTTC. Translated: CASSLAGGYEQFF.

The chain couples TRBV7-3 to TRBJ2-1; D not resolved. Germline CDR1 and CDR2: SGHTA and FQGTGA. The CDR3 has 12 amino acids. V was trimmed by 5 bases and J by 4 bases, leaving 6 bases between them. Here the CDR3 reads CASSAGYNEQFF. The CDR3 DNA reads TGTGCCAGCAGCGCCGGGTACAATGAGCAGTTCTTC.

This chain joins TRBV27 and TRBJ2-7; D is undetermined. The CDR3 is 13 residues long. The germline CDR1 and CDR2 sequences are MNHEY and SMNVEV (reference sequence). V lost 3 bases and J lost 0, with 6 bases in between. CDR3 bases: TGTGCCAGCAGTTTTATCGGCTCCTACGAGCAGTACTTC. Protein sequence: CASSFIGSYEQYF.